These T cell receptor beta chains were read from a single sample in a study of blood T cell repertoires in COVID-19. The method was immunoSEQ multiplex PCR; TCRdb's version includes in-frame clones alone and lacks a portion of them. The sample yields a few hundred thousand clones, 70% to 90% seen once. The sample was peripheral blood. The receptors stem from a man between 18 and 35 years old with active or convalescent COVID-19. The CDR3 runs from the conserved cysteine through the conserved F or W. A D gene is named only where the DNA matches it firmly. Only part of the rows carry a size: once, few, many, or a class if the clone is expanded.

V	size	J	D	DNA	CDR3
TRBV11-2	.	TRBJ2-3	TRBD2	TGTGCCAGCAGCTCAGCGGGGGGGTCGTTGGATACGCAGTATTTT	CASSSAGGSLDTQYF
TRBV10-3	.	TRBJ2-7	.	TGTGCCATCAGCGGGCAGGGACTTTCCTACGAGCAGTACTTC	CAISGQGLSYEQYF
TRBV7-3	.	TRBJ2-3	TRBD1	TGTGCCAGCAGCGACAGGGGGCGGGTCACAGATACGCAGTATTTT	CASSDRGRVTDTQYF
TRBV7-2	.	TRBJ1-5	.	TGTGCCAGCAGCTTAGTGGCAACTCCGGGGCAGCCCCAGCATTTT	CASSLVATPGQPQHF
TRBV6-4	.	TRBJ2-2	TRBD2	TGTGCCAGCAGTGACCGACTAGCGGGGCCGAACACCGGGGAGCTGTTTTTT	CASSDRLAGPNTGELFF
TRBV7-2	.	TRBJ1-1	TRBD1	TGTGCCAGCAGCCTACAGGGGAGGACTGAAGCTTTCTTT	CASSLQGRTEAFF
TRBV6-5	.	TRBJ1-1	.	TGTGCCAGCAGTTACAGGGAGGGGAACACTGAAGCTTTCTTT	CASSYREGNTEAFF
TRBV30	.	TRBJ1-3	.	TGTGCCTGGAGTGTACAAAGGGGAACCACCATATATTTT	CAWSVQRGTTIYF
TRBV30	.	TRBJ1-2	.	TGTGCCTGGAGCGACAGGCCGGGGGGCTATGGCTACACCTTC	CAWSDRPGGYGYTF
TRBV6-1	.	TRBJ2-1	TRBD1	TGTGCCAGCAGTGAATCGGGACAGATCAATGAGCAGTTCTTC	CASSESGQINEQFF
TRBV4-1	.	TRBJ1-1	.	TGCGCCAGCAGCCAACCTGACAGGACAGCCTCGCATGGCACTGAAGCTTTCTTT	CASSQPDRTASHGTEAFF
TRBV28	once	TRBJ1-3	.	TGTGCCAGCAGGGCAGGGCACTCTGGAAACACCATATATTTT	CASRAGHSGNTIYF
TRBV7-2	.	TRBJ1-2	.	TGTGCCAGCAGCTTAGGAGTCGGGTGGTCTAACTATGGCTACACCTTC	CASSLGVGWSNYGYTF
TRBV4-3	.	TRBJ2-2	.	TGCGCCAGCAGCCAAGATAGGGCTAGCAAGCCCGGGGAGCTGTTTTTT	CASSQDRASKPGELFF
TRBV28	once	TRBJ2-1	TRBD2	TGTGCCAGCAGTATAACTAGCGGGAGGGACAATGAGCAGTTCTTC	CASSITSGRDNEQFF
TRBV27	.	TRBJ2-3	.	TGTGCCAGCAGTTTAAGCGGTGGGTCCCCAGATACGCAGTATTTT	CASSLSGGSPDTQYF
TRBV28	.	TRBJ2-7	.	TGTGCCAGCAGCCCCAGCGGAGGGGTGAAGCAGTACTTC	CASSPSGGVKQYF
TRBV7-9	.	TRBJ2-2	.	TGTGCCAGCGCAAATCGGGGGGCCACTACCGGGGAGCTGTTTTTT	CASANRGATTGELFF
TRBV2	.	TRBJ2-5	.	TGTGCCAGCATGGGGAGAGAGGAGACCCAGTACTTC	CASMGREETQYF
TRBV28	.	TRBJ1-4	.	TGTGCCAGCATGCAGGCTGATACCACAAAACTGTTTTTT	CASMQADTTKLFF
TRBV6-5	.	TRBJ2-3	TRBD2	TGTGCCAGCAGCGTAGCGGGAGTAGGACGGGATACGCAGTATTTT	CASSVAGVGRDTQYF
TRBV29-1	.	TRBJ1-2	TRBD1	TGCAGCGGCGCAACCTCCGGGACAGGGGGCTCTGGCTACACCTTC	CSGATSGTGGSGYTF
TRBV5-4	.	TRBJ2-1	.	TGTGCCAGCAGCCCTCGACAGGCGAGCTCCTACAATGAGCAGTTCTTC	CASSPRQASSYNEQFF
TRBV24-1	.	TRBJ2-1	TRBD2	TGTGCCACCAGTGGCGATACTAGCGGGGGTCGGAATGAGCAGTTCTTC	CATSGDTSGGRNEQFF
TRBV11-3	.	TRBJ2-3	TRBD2	TGTGCCAGCAGCTTAGGCGTTAGCGGGTCCACAGATACGCAGTATTTT	CASSLGVSGSTDTQYF
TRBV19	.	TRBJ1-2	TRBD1	TGTGCCAGTAGTTCCCGGACAGGGCAAACTAACTATGGCTACACCTTC	CASSSRTGQTNYGYTF
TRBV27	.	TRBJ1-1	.	TGTGCCAGCAGCCCTCGGGGCACTGAAGCTTTCTTT	CASSPRGTEAFF
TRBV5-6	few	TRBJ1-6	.	TGTGCCAGCAGCTTGGGGGGCGGTGATGGATCACCCCTCCACTTT	CASSLGGGDGSPLHF
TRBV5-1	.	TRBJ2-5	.	TGCGCCAGCAGCCTACGACAGAACCAAGAGACCCAGTACTTC	CASSLRQNQETQYF
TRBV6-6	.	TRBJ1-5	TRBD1	TGTGCCAGCAGGCCGAAGGGACAGGGGGCCGGAGCCCAGCATTTT	CASRPKGQGAGAQHF
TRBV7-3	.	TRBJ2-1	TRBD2	TGTGCCAGCAGCTTCTCACGGACTAGCGGGAACCCTCGGACGGATGAGCAGTTCTTC	CASSFSRTSGNPRTDEQFF
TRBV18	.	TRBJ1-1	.	TGTGCCAGCTCACCACGGTCCAGGTCGAACACTGAAGCTTTCTTT	CASSPRSRSNTEAFF
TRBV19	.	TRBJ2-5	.	TGTGCCAGTTCAGTTCGAGAGACCCAGTACTTC	CASSVRETQYF
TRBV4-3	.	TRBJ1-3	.	TGCGCCAGCAGCCAAGATACGAACTTGGCTGGAAACACCATATATTTT	CASSQDTNLAGNTIYF
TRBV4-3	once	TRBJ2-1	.	TGCGCCAGCAGCAGCCAACAGGTCTACAATGAGCAGTTCTTC	CASSSQQVYNEQFF
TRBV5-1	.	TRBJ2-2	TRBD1	TGCGCCAGCAGCTTTAGGGGGCTTGGCACCGGGGAGCTGTTTTTT	CASSFRGLGTGELFF
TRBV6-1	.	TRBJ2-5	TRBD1	TGTGCCAGCAGTGAGGGGACAGGGGGCGTGGAGACCCAGTACTTC	CASSEGTGGVETQYF
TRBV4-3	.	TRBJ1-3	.	TGCGCCAGCAGCCAAAAATTAGCCAGCTATGGAAACACCATATATTTT	CASSQKLASYGNTIYF
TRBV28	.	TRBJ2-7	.	TGTGCCAGCAGGGCCGGACTCAACCCCTACGAGCAGTACTTC	CASRAGLNPYEQYF
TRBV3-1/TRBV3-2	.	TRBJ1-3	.	TGTGCCAGCAGCCAAGATAGTGGAAACACCATATATTTT	CASSQDSGNTIYF
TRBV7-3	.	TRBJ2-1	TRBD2	TGTGCCAGCAGCTTAATCTCGAATCGAGGGACTAGTGACAATGAGCAGTTCTTC	CASSLISNRGTSDNEQFF
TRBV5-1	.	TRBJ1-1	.	TGCGCCAGCAGCTTGGGCCAGGCGAACACTGAAGCTTTCTTT	CASSLGQANTEAFF
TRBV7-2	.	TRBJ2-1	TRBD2	TGTGCCAGCAGCTTAACTAGCGCGGGCTACAATGAGCAGTTCTTC	CASSLTSAGYNEQFF
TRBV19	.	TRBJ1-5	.	TGTGCCAGTAGTATAGAAGGGTCCGGGGACAATCAGCCCCAGCATTTT	CASSIEGSGDNQPQHF
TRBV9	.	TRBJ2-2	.	TGTGCCAGCAGCGTAGCTAAGGAGGACCCGAACACCGGGGAGCTGTTTTTT	CASSVAKEDPNTGELFF
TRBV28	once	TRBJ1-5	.	TGTGCCAGCAGTTTTCCAGGGCGAAGCAATCAGCCCCAGCATTTT	CASSFPGRSNQPQHF
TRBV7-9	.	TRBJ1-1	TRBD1	TGTGCCAGCAGCCCAAGGGGGCTACAGGCCCTGAACACTGAAGCTTTCTTT	CASSPRGLQALNTEAFF
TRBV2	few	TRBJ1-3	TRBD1	TGTGCCAGCAGCGGACAGGGTCCAAGGAATGGAAACACCATATATTTT	CASSGQGPRNGNTIYF
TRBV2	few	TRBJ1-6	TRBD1	TGTGCCAGCAGGCGGACAGGGGAAAATTCACCCCTCCACTTT	CASRRTGENSPLHF
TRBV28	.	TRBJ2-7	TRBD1	TGTGCCAGCAGGGGACAGGGGCCTGTCGAGCAGTACTTC	CASRGQGPVEQYF
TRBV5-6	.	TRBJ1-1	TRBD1	TGTGCCAGCAGCTTGGGACAGGGGACACTGAGCACTGAAGCTTTCTTT	CASSLGQGTLSTEAFF
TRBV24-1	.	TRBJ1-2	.	TGTGCCACCAGTGATTACAGCGGGGGCTACACCTTC	CATSDYSGGYTF
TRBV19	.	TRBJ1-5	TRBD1	TGTGCCAGTATCCAGGACAGGGAAGGTAATCAGCCCCAGCATTTT	CASIQDREGNQPQHF
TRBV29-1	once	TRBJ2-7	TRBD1	TGCAGCGCCTCCTACCTGGCGACAGGGGCTAGCTACGAGCAGTACTTC	CSASYLATGASYEQYF
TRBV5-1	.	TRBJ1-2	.	TGCGCCAGCAGTTCCTCTCCCACATCGGGCTACACCTTC	CASSSSPTSGYTF
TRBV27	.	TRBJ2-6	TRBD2	TGTGCCAGCAGTTTTTCCTCCCGCGGCGGGGGGGCGTCTGGGGCCAACGTCCTGACTTTC	CASSFSSRGGGASGANVLTF
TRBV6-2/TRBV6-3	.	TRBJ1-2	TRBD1	TGTGCCAGCAGTTACCAGGGGGGTACTGGCTACACCTTC	CASSYQGGTGYTF
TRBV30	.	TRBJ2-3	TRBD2	TGTGCCTTTAGCGGGGGGGTCACAGATACGCAGTATTTT	CAFSGGVTDTQYF